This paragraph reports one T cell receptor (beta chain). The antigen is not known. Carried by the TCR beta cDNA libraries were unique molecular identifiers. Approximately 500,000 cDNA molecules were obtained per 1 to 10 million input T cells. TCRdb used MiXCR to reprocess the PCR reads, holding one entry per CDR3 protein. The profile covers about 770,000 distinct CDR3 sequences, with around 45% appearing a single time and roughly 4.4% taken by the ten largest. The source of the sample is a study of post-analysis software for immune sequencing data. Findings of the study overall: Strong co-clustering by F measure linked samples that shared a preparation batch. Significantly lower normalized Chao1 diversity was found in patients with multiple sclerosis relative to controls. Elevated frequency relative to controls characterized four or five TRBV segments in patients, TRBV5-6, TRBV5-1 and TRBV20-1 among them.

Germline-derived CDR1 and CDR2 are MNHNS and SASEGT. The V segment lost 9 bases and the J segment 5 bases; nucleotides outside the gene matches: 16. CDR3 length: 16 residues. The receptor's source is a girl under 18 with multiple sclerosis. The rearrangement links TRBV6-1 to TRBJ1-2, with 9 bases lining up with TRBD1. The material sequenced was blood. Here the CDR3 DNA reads TGTGCCAGTGCAATTATCGGGACAGGGAGTAGGTATGGCTACACCTTC. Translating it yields CASAIIGTGSRYGYTF.